This T cell receptor (beta chain) was profiled in a study of blood T cell repertoires in COVID-19. On the study more broadly: From the United States, Italy and Spain came samples of acute and convalescent COVID-19.

Recovered status applied to Cohort 3 donors who had two consecutive negative PCRs. It also applied to those with clearance or with symptom resolution. In the original analysis: Amplification from reference gene primers served as the basis for estimated nucleated cell counts. TCRdb's copy holds only in-frame clones and misses some; the assay was immunoSEQ multiplex PCR. D and trimming come from the DNA, and the V and J calls and clone size come from that table. This table has some 250,000 clones, 75% to 90% appearing once. Germline V gene sequence: CDR1 MDHEN, CDR2 SYDVKM. The CDR3 consists of 14 residues. Trimming removed 5 bases from V and 5 bases from J; junction bases left unmatched: 3.

The receptor's source is a woman aged 45-60 years who had recovered from COVID-19. The sequencing input was PBMCs or T cells enriched from blood (not recorded which). The chain has TRBV28 and TRBJ1-6, with TRBD1 matching over 7 bases. The CDR3 DNA reads as TGTGCCAGCAGTCCGGGACAGAATAATTCACCCCTCCACTTT. It yields the protein CASSPGQNNSPLHF.